These 27 T cell receptor beta chains were all obtained from the same sample, sequenced in a study of blood T cell repertoires in COVID-19. Here immunoSEQ multiplex PCR was the method, and the copy in TCRdb shows in-frame clones only, minus some. The sample includes under 250,000 clones, 85% to 90% of them seen just once. The sample consisted of PBMCs or T cells enriched from blood (not recorded which). The source is a man aged 40-55 years who had recovered from COVID-19.

This chain's CDR3 is CATSDAHIGGYNEQFF. The CDR3 DNA reads TGTGCCACCAGTGATGCACACATTGGAGGGTACAATGAGCAGTTCTTC. V gene TRBV24-1 combines with J gene TRBJ2-1, with D possibly matching TRBD2 (6 bases). Trimming removed 3 bases at V and 4 bases at J, with 15 bases between. From germline, CDR1 is KGHDR and CDR2 SFDVKD. The CDR3 extends over 16 amino acids.

The sample holds one count of this clone. The chain uses TRBV9 and TRBJ2-3, with D possibly matching TRBD2 (6 bases). The germline CDR1 and CDR2 sequences are SGDLS and YYNGEE. This CDR3 region has 16 residues. V shed 0 bases and J shed 2 bases, with 13 bases lying between them. CDR3 residues: CASSVGGDSNTDTQYF. DNA of the CDR3: TGTGCCAGCAGCGTAGGAGGGGACTCCAACACAGATACGCAGTATTTT.

The chain carries TRBV7-9 and TRBJ2-7; TRBD1 aligns across 11 bases. The V segment lost 5 bases and the J segment 6 bases; nucleotides outside the gene matches: 9. This CDR3 contains 15 residues. Germline lookup yields CDR1 SEHNR and CDR2 FQNEAQ (reference sequence). The CDR3 DNA follows: TGTGCCAGCAGCGCACAGGGGGACAGGGGGATCGAGCAGTACTTC. This sequence encodes CASSAQGDRGIEQYF.

J is TRBJ2-7 and V is TRBV27; 9 bases fit TRBD1. The CDR3 runs to 17 residues. With V trimmed by 1 base and J by 4 bases, 11 bases remained unmatched. CDR1 MNHEY and CDR2 SMNVEV come from the germline V gene (reference sequence). The CDR3 loop reads CASSLYMGGDRAYEQYF. The CDR3 bases are TGTGCCAGCAGTTTATATATGGGGGGGGACAGGGCGTACGAGCAGTACTTC.

The chain couples TRBV19 to TRBJ2-3; 9 positions match TRBD1. J lost 6 bases, V lost 8 bases, and 6 bases had no gene match. CDR3 length equals 13 residues. Germline CDR1 reads LNHDA; CDR2 reads SQIVND (reference sequence). The CDR3 DNA reads TGTGCCAGTGGGGGACAGGGTGCGGATACGCAGTATTTT. Translation gives CASGGQGADTQYF.

As to this clone: The sample has other DNA sequences that encode this CDR3 too. The chain carries TRBV2 and TRBJ2-2; 8 bases align to TRBD2. J was trimmed by 7 bases and V by 1 base; bases with no gene match: 2. This CDR3 region has 14 residues. Germline V gene data show CDR1 as SNHLY and CDR2 as FYNNEI. Here the CDR3 DNA reads TGTGCCAGCAGTGAAGAGCGGGAGAGCGGGGAGCTGTTTTTT. This gives the protein CASSEERESGELFF.

The V and J genes are TRBV5-4 and TRBJ1-2; 8 nucleotides align to TRBD1. This CDR3 region has 13 residues. Per germline, CDR1 SGHNT and CDR2 YYREEE (reference sequence). The V gene end was trimmed by 4 bases and the J gene end by 8 bases; junction bases not matched to a gene: 7. The CDR3 spells CASSQQGEKGYTF. The CDR3 nucleotides read TGTGCCAGCAGCCAACAGGGGGAGAAAGGCTACACCTTC.

This clone has only one observation. The chain uses TRBV27 and TRBJ1-1; tentative D call: TRBD1 (5 bases). CDR1 MNHEY and CDR2 SMNVEV come from the germline V gene (reference sequence). V lost 6 bases and J 10 bases, leaving 15 bases between the germline ends. This CDR3 spans 12 amino acids. The CDR3 here is CASSSQGSGAFF. The CDR3 DNA follows: TGTGCCAGCAGCTCCCAGGGTAGTGGAGCTTTCTTT.

The chain combines TRBV11-3 with TRBJ1-2, with D perhaps matching TRBD1 (6 bases). V lost 1 base to trimming and J lost 3 bases, with 18 bases between them. The CDR3 has 17 residues. Germline loops: CDR1 SGHNT, CDR2 YENEEA. Here the CDR3 reads CASSLGQGPGRHYGYTF. CDR3 in DNA: TGTGCCAGCAGCTTAGGGCAGGGGCCAGGCCGCCACTATGGCTACACCTTC.

The chain couples TRBV3-1 (or the pseudogene TRBV3-2) to TRBJ2-7, with D hard to call. Deletions cut 1 base from V and 2 bases from J, with 6 bases between. CDR1 LGHDT and CDR2 YNNKEL come from the germline V gene (reference sequence). The CDR3 loop spans 13 amino acids. The CDR3 bases are TGTGCCAGCAGCCAAGCCAGTACCTACGAGCAGTACTTC. As protein: CASSQASTYEQYF.

V usage is TRBV5-1 and J usage is TRBJ2-2; tentatively, D is TRBD2 (5 bases). The germline V gene encodes CDR1 SGHRS and CDR2 YFSETQ. The CDR3 totals 16 residues. V lost 5 bases and J lost 6, with 20 bases in between. The CDR3 reads CASRTPRDPSPGELFF. The DNA for the CDR3 is TGCGCCAGCAGAACCCCCCGGGATCCCTCTCCCGGGGAGCTGTTTTTT.

V is TRBV30 and J is TRBJ2-2, with TRBD2 matching over 10 bases. Germline assignment: CDR1 GTSNPN and CDR2 SVGIG (reference sequence). The CDR3 is made up of 16 amino acids. Trimming took 2 bases from V and 5 from J; bases not matched to a gene: 8. The CDR3 DNA reads TGTGCCTGGAGTCGAGCGGGAGGGCCAAGGACCGGGGAGCTGTTTTTT. Its protein product is CAWSRAGGPRTGELFF.

This clone came up a few times. The V call is TRBV19, the J call TRBJ2-1; the match to TRBD1 covers 9 bases. V lost 6 bases and J lost 7; bases outside the gene matches: 13. Germline loops: CDR1 LNHDA, CDR2 SQIVND (reference sequence). The CDR3 consists of 16 residues. The CDR3 loop reads CASREGPGQGQNEQFF. The CDR3 DNA reads TGTGCCAGTAGGGAGGGCCCGGGACAGGGCCAAAATGAGCAGTTCTTC.

The V gene is TRBV7-2, the J gene TRBJ1-4; maybe TRBD1 (6 bases). Germline-derived CDR1 and CDR2 are SGHTA and FQGNSA. This CDR3 comprises 14 residues. Trimming left V 5 bases short and J 7 bases short, with 14 bases between. CDR3: CASSTTGTGEKLFF. CDR3 bases: TGTGCCAGCAGCACCACAGGGACGGGTGAAAAACTGTTTTTT.

This chain joins TRBV29-1 and TRBJ2-7; TRBD2 matches at 7 bases. Per the germline V gene, CDR1 is SQVTM and CDR2 is ANQGSEA. This CDR3 is built from 14 residues. The J segment lost 6 bases and the V segment lost 0 bases, leaving 8 bases of the junction unmatched. CDR3 in DNA: TGCAGCGTTGAAGATCCCGGGAGGAGTTCCGAGCAGTACTTC. It translates to CSVEDPGRSSEQYF.

The chain recombines TRBV7-2 with TRBJ2-1, with D perhaps matching TRBD1 (5 bases). The CDR3 has 17 residues. Germline-derived CDR1 and CDR2 are SGHTA and FQGNSA. Trimming removed 0 bases at V and 1 base at J, with 13 bases between. CDR3 sequence (DNA): TGTGCCAGCAGCTTAGCGCTCAGGGCGGAATCCTACAATGAGCAGTTCTTC. Translation: CASSLALRAESYNEQFF.

The V and J genes are TRBV28 and TRBJ2-3, with a possible D match to TRBD2 (5 bases). CDR3 length: 15 residues. Trimming took off 5 bases at V and 1 base at J, with 13 bases between the two ends. Germline V gene data show CDR1 as MDHEN and CDR2 as SYDVKM. This chain's CDR3 is CASSRGGPRTDTQYF. CDR3 nucleotide sequence: TGTGCCAGCAGTCGAGGAGGCCCGCGCACAGATACGCAGTATTTT.

Points on this clone: The germline gene is not matched at one end of the junction; a read error may be the cause. The chain is built from TRBV28 and TRBJ1-3; D gene unclear. Germline V gene sequence: CDR1 MDHEN, CDR2 SYDVKM. The CDR3 has 11 amino acids. CDR3 coding DNA: TGTGCCAGCAGTTTTCGGCAGGCCGTTGATTTT. Its protein product is CASSFRQAVDF.

This clone was detected many times. Other nucleotide sequences from this sample produce the same CDR3. The V call is TRBV7-2, the J call TRBJ2-3; 8 bases align to TRBD2. This CDR3 spans 16 amino acids. After removal of 0 bases from V and 3 bases from J, the junction contained 5 bases not matched to a gene. CDR1 is SGHTA and CDR2 is FQGNSA in the germline V gene. The CDR3 nucleotides read TGTGCCAGCAGCTTAGCCGGGGGGGCCGGGACAGATACGCAGTATTTT. Its translation is CASSLAGGAGTDTQYF.

The chain combines TRBV6-2 or TRBV6-3 with TRBJ2-2; D is ambiguous. Looked up from germline, CDR1 is MNHEY and CDR2 is SVGEGT. The length of the CDR3 is 14 residues. V was pared by 4 bases and J by 1 base, with 7 bases between. The CDR3 sequence: CASSFGGNTGELFF. CDR3 sequence (DNA): TGTGCCAGCAGTTTCGGCGGGAACACCGGGGAGCTGTTTTTT.

The chain couples TRBV4-1 to TRBJ2-4; possibly TRBD2 for D (6 bases). The germline V gene encodes CDR1 MGHRA and CDR2 YSYEKL. The V end was cut by 10 bases, the J end by 9 bases, with 22 bases between. This CDR3 region has 14 residues. The CDR3 DNA follows: TGCGCCACCCGGCGGGGTCGCCCCCCCAGCATTCAGTACTTC. The encoded protein is CATRRGRPPSIQYF.

The chain employs TRBV28 and TRBJ1-3; 7 positions agree with TRBD1. Germline assignment: CDR1 MDHEN and CDR2 SYDVKM. V dropped 5 bases and J dropped 0; count of bases not matched to a gene: 4. The CDR3 sequence is 15 residues long. CDR3 DNA: TGTGCCAGCAGTCTCAGGGGGAGCTCTGGAAACACCATATATTTT. Translating it yields CASSLRGSSGNTIYF.

The gene calls are TRBV4-2 and TRBJ1-6; D is ambiguous. The CDR3 totals 15 residues. Germline V gene data show CDR1 as LGHNA and CDR2 as YNFKEQ. V dropped 0 bases and J dropped 7 bases, with 10 bases sitting between them. CDR3 nucleotide sequence: TGTGCCAGCAGCCAAGATATTCTATCAAATTCACCCCTCCACTTT. Protein sequence: CASSQDILSNSPLHF.

The V and J genes are TRBV5-6 and TRBJ2-3; 11 bases line up with TRBD1. Germline CDR1 and CDR2: SGHDT and YYEEEE. The length of the CDR3 is 15 residues. The ends lost 4 bases at V and 9 bases at J; junction bases unmatched: 10. CDR3 DNA: TGTGCCAGCAGCCTCCGGGACAGGGGGATCTGGACGCAGTATTTT. Residues: CASSLRDRGIWTQYF.

The chain uses TRBV6-2 or TRBV6-3 and TRBJ2-7, with 7 bases that match TRBD1. The CDR3 runs 15 residues. The junction had 10 bases not matched to a gene; V was cut back by 4 bases and J by 4 bases. Germline V gene data show CDR1 as MNHEY and CDR2 as SVGEGT. The DNA for the CDR3 is TGTGCCAGCAGTTCTCCAGGGGGTGGTGGTTACGAGCAGTACTTC. This codes for CASSSPGGGGYEQYF.

This clone is a singleton in its sample. The V gene is TRBV13, the J gene TRBJ1-4; tentative D call: TRBD1 (6 bases). Germline loops: CDR1 PRHDT, CDR2 FYEKMQ (reference sequence). The CDR3 has 17 amino acids. V lost 1 base and J 8 bases, leaving 20 bases between the germline ends. The CDR3 DNA follows: TGTGCCAGCAGCTTAGTGAGGGGGAGAGGATCGTGGGAAAAACTGTTTTTT. It codes for CASSLVRGRGSWEKLFF.

The chain joins TRBV5-6 to TRBJ2-7, with a possible D match to TRBD2 (5 bases). Germline values: CDR1 SGHDT, CDR2 YYEEEE. The CDR3 sequence is 13 residues long. Trimming removed 5 bases at V and 2 bases at J, with 11 bases between. The chain's CDR3 is CASRRAVAYEQYF. The CDR3, as DNA: TGTGCCAGCAGAAGAGCGGTCGCCTACGAGCAGTACTTC.